The sequence of this TCR beta chain was determined in a study of T cell repertoires in aging, cancer and after chemotherapy. Study details: Patients with glioblastoma brain tumors were sampled before and after temozolomide-based therapy.

In germline, CDR1 is SGHDN, CDR2 FVKESK. The CDR3 loop spans 14 amino acids. Trimming cost V 2 bases and J 1 base, with 8 bases left between them. Amplification of TCR beta used genomic DNA extracted from peripheral blood. This clonotype was observed a handful of times. Its antigen remains unidentified. TRB rearrangements spanning V, D and J were amplified using mixed TRB-A/B primers. MiXCR, applied by TCRdb to the multiplex PCR reads, yields one record per CDR3 protein. This sample has 950 to 1,000 distinct CDR3 sequences; more than 14% occur once, and the top ten carry 8.8%. Study results and caveats: Across the chemotherapy interval, each cancer cohort showed higher median generation probability, suggesting thymic rebound.

The source of this sequence is a human donor with a solid tumor. The V call is TRBV14, the J call TRBJ2-5; the D is unclear. Specimen: blood. CDR3 sequence: CASSQNRAQETQYF. As DNA, the CDR3 is TGTGCCAGCAGCCAAAATAGGGCCCAAGAGACCCAGTACTTC.